These 21 T cell receptor beta chains originate from one sample sequenced in a study of CD8 T cells in ankylosing spondylitis. TCRdb re-called the 5' RACE reads with MiXCR, one entry per CDR3 protein. The table lists more than 650,000 distinct CDR3 sequences, 10% to 15% of them singletons, with 0.51% in the top ten. Overall study results and limits: Characteristic of ankylosing spondylitis blood, it appeared, was a TCR beta motif comprising roughly eight highly homologous variants.

No antigens are known for them. The sequenced material came from blood, either unsorted or a sorted T cell fraction (not recorded which). These TCRs come from a male donor with ankylosing spondylitis.

This clonotype was recorded at least ten times. The chain couples TRBV12-3 or TRBV12-4 to TRBJ1-2; 9 nucleotides match TRBD1. The CDR3 loop spans 12 amino acids. V lost 6 bases and J lost 4; bases outside the gene matches: 0. The CDR3 DNA is TGTGCCAGCAGGGGACAGGGCTATGGCTACACCTTC. Translation gives CASRGQGYGYTF.

This clonotype showed up many times. V and J are TRBV9 and TRBJ2-1, with D tentatively TRBD2 (6 bases). The CDR3 totals 15 residues. The germline V and J ends were trimmed by 4 bases and 0 bases, with 11 bases remaining between them. Germline CDR1 is SGDLS and CDR2 is YYNGEE. This CDR3 is CASSPTSYSYNEQFF. The CDR3 DNA is TGTGCCAGCAGCCCAACTAGCTACTCCTACAATGAGCAGTTCTTC.

This clonotype was seen repeatedly, ten times or more. This chain's CDR3 is CASSLGLAGDDTGELFF. The CDR3 region has the DNA TGTGCCAGCAGCCTGGGACTAGCGGGAGACGACACCGGGGAGCTGTTTTTT. The V and J genes are TRBV5-6 and TRBJ2-2; 14 bases line up with TRBD2. With 4 bases clipped from V and 3 bases from J, the junction kept 5 bases outside the gene matches. Germline CDR1 is SGHDT and CDR2 is YYEEEE. CDR3 length equals 17 residues.

This clonotype was observed many times. The CDR3 is CSARDALAGATDTQYF. Written as DNA, the CDR3 is TGCAGTGCTAGAGATGCACTAGCGGGAGCCACAGATACGCAGTATTTT. This rearrangement joins TRBV20-1 to TRBJ2-3; 11 bases map to TRBD2. The CDR3 runs to 16 residues. V gave up 0 bases and J gave up 2 bases; unmatched junction bases: 4. The germline V gene has CDR1 DFQATT and CDR2 SNEGSKA (reference sequence).

This clonotype turned up a few times. V is TRBV20-1 and J is TRBJ2-1; D is perhaps TRBD2 (7 bases). Germline V lookup: CDR1 DFQATT, CDR2 SNEGSKA (reference sequence). The V gene lost 5 bases and the J gene lost 9 bases, with 14 bases spanning the gap. This CDR3 is built from 12 residues. The CDR3 coding sequence is TGCAGTGCTGCCCGGGGGGCGGGTGAGCAGTTCTTC. Amino acids: CSAARGAGEQFF.

This clonotype was recorded a few times. The chain couples TRBV5-1 to TRBJ2-1; TRBD1 aligns across 7 bases. From germline, CDR1 is SGHRS and CDR2 YFSETQ. Trimming removed 4 bases from V and 9 bases from J; junction bases left unmatched: 16. The CDR3 consists of 16 residues. DNA for the CDR3: TGCGCCAGCAGCCCTCACCGGGACAGCAGTACCGGTGAGCAGTTCTTC. Its protein is CASSPHRDSSTGEQFF.

This clonotype has only a few counts. V usage is TRBV6-1 and J usage is TRBJ1-6; TRBD1 aligns across 7 bases. The junction had 2 bases not matched to a gene; V was cut back by 5 bases and J by 4 bases. Germline values: CDR1 MNHNS, CDR2 SASEGT. CDR3 size: 14 residues. CDR3 nucleotides: TGTGCCAGCAGTATGACAGGGTATAATTCACCCCTCCACTTT. Protein product: CASSMTGYNSPLHF.

This clonotype was observed many times. The chain is built from TRBV5-1 and TRBJ2-7; D possibly corresponds to TRBD1 (6 bases). CDR1 is SGHRS, CDR2 YFSETQ, per germline. With 4 bases removed from V and 5 bases from J, the gap between germline ends came to 16 bases. This CDR3 is built from 14 residues. The CDR3 DNA reads TGCGCCAGCAGCCCAGGACAGAACGGCGACGAGCAGTACTTC. As protein: CASSPGQNGDEQYF.

This clonotype was seen a handful of times. V and J are TRBV18 and TRBJ1-1; D remains unclear. Germline V gene data show CDR1 as KGHSH and CDR2 as LQKENI. This CDR3 region has 12 residues. V shed 5 bases and J shed 8 bases, with 12 bases lying between them. The DNA for the CDR3 is TGTGCCAGCTCATCCACCCGACTGGAAGCTTTCTTT. Protein sequence: CASSSTRLEAFF.

This clonotype was recorded at least ten times. This rearrangement joins TRBV4-2 to TRBJ2-5; tentatively, D is TRBD1 or TRBD2 (5 bases each). V shed 4 bases and J shed 2 bases, with 14 bases lying between them. This CDR3 contains 15 residues. The germline gives CDR1 LGHNA, CDR2 YNFKEQ. CDR3 sequence reads: CASSLGPTDQETQYF. The CDR3 nucleotides read TGTGCCAGCAGCCTGGGACCAACCGATCAAGAGACCCAGTACTTC.

This clonotype was observed a handful of times. The rearrangement uses TRBV12-3 or TRBV12-4 and TRBJ2-3; 8 bases are a match to TRBD1. The length of the CDR3 is 15 residues. Germline trimming cut 8 bases from V and 4 bases from J; bases unmatched to any gene: 11. The CDR3 spells CASQISRGRADTQYF. CDR3 bases: TGTGCCAGCCAGATTAGCAGGGGGCGCGCAGATACGCAGTATTTT.

This clonotype was seen many times. This chain uses TRBV4-1 with TRBJ1-1; TRBD1 matches 8 bases. Per germline, CDR1 MGHRA and CDR2 YSYEKL. The trim removed 1 base at V and 1 base at J, leaving 5 bases unmatched. This CDR3 spans 16 amino acids. CDR3 nucleotide sequence: TGCGCCAGCAGCCAAGGGAGGCAGGGGGCGAACACTGAAGCTTTCTTT. Residues: CASSQGRQGANTEAFF.

This clonotype was counted only a few times. This chain connects TRBV6-5 to TRBJ1-6, with D perhaps matching TRBD1 (6 bases). Per the germline V gene, CDR1 is MNHEY and CDR2 is SVGAGI. V was cut by 4 bases and J by 7 bases, with 17 bases left in between. The CDR3 is 16 amino acids. The DNA of the CDR3 is TGTGCCAGCAGTTTTCGGGCAGGGGATATGAATTCACCCCTCCACTTT. Translation gives CASSFRAGDMNSPLHF.

This clonotype was seen a few times. This CDR3 is CASSRASTSYEQYF. As DNA, the CDR3 is TGTGCCAGCAGCCGGGCATCAACCTCCTACGAGCAGTACTTC. This chain links TRBV5-6 with TRBJ2-7; D gene uncertain. Trimming took 4 bases from V and 0 from J, leaving 11 bases between them. CDR1 SGHDT and CDR2 YYEEEE come from the germline V gene. This CDR3 contains 14 residues.

The chain joins TRBV21-1 to TRBJ2-7. TRBV21-1 is deemed a pseudogene. The CDR3 contains 17 residues. CDR3 nucleotide sequence: TGTGCCAGCAGCGGAAGTCGTAATCAACAATACTCCTACGAGCAGTACTTC. Residues: CASSGSRNQQYSYEQYF.

This rearrangement joins TRBV20-1 to TRBJ2-1, with TRBD2 matching over 9 bases. From germline, CDR1 is DFQATT and CDR2 SNEGSKA (reference sequence). The CDR3 has 14 residues. V was clipped by 3 bases and J by 6 bases; unmatched bases: 6. In nucleotides, the CDR3 is TGCAGTGCTAGGTGGGGACTAGCAACCAATGAGCAGTTCTTC. Translating gives CSARWGLATNEQFF.

The chain couples TRBV10-3 to TRBJ1-1; D ambiguous. The CDR3 runs 14 residues. CDR1 is ENHRY and CDR2 is SYGVKD in the germline V gene. The V and J ends lost 6 bases and 0 bases respectively, with 11 bases between them. The CDR3, as DNA: TGTGCCATCAGCGCCGGGCTTATGAACACTGAAGCTTTCTTT. It codes for CAISAGLMNTEAFF.

This clonotype was counted between two and nine times. The chain carries TRBV20-1 and TRBJ1-2, with D possibly matching TRBD1 (6 bases). The CDR3 consists of 13 residues. Deletions cut 6 bases from V and 0 bases from J, with 11 bases between. Germline CDR1 reads DFQATT; CDR2 reads SNEGSKA (reference sequence). CDR3 coding DNA: TGCAGTGCCGAAGGGGGGGCTAACTATGGCTACACCTTC. Protein: CSAEGGANYGYTF.

The genes are TRBV20-1 and TRBJ2-7; TRBD1 matches 9 bases. The germline V gene has CDR1 DFQATT and CDR2 SNEGSKA (reference sequence). The CDR3 runs 12 residues. The J segment lost 5 bases and the V segment lost 6 bases, leaving 5 bases of the junction unmatched. CDR3 region: CSARQGVDEQYF. Written as DNA, the CDR3 is TGCAGTGCCAGACAGGGGGTGGACGAGCAGTACTTC.

This clonotype was seen only a few times. The V gene is TRBV6-5, the J gene TRBJ2-7; no clear D. The V and J ends lost 3 bases and 6 bases respectively, with 6 bases between them. Germline loops: CDR1 MNHEY, CDR2 SVGAGI. CDR3 length: 11 amino acids. The CDR3 spells CASSYATEQYF. The CDR3 DNA reads as TGTGCCAGCAGTTATGCCACCGAGCAGTACTTC.

This clonotype was picked up a small number of times. The V call is TRBV9, the J call TRBJ2-5; a possible D gene is TRBD1 (6 bases). The CDR3 runs 16 residues. Germline CDR1 is SGDLS and CDR2 is YYNGEE. The V and J ends lost 0 bases and 1 base respectively, with 13 bases between them. CDR3 amino acids: CASSVGLRDTQETQYF. The DNA of the CDR3 is TGTGCCAGCAGCGTAGGCCTAAGGGACACCCAAGAGACCCAGTACTTC.